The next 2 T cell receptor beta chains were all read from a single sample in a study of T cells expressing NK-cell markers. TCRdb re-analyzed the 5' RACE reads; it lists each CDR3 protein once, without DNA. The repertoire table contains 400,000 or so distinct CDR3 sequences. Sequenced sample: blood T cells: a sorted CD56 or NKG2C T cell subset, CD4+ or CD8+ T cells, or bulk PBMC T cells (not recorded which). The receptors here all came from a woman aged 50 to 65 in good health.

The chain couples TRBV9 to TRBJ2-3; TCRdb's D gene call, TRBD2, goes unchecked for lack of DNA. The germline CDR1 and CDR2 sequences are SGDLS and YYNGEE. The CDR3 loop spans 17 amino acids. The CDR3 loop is CASSVGTSGSIPDTQYF.

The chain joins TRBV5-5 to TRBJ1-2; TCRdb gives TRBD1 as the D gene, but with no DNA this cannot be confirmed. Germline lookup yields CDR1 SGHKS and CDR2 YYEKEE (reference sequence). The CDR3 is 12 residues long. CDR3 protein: CASSSPVSGYTF.